A selection of T cell receptor beta chains follows, all from one sample in a study of cytomegalovirus exposure and HLA in healthy donors. Some clones are missing from TCRdb's copy, which holds only in-frame ones; the method was immunoSEQ multiplex PCR. The data show 130,000 to 150,000 clones, roughly 80% seen once. The specimen was PBMCs. These receptors all stem from a middle-aged woman in good health and CMV-seropositive. Each CDR3 is given with its conserved first and last residue. The order of the fields is V gene, clone size, J gene, D gene, CDR3 protein, CDR3 DNA. D genes are given only for firm matches. The size field is filled for only some rows; it gives once, few, many or a size class.

TRBV18	.	TRBJ1-5	TRBD1	CASSLGQEDNQPQHF	TGTGCCAGCTCACTGGGACAGGAGGATAATCAGCCCCAGCATTTT
TRBV6-1	.	TRBJ1-2	.	CATCDSITEVYGYTF	TGTGCCACCTGCGACTCAATAACGGAGGTTTATGGCTACACCTTC
TRBV5-6	.	TRBJ1-2	.	CASSLETATVQGYTF	TGTGCCAGCAGCTTGGAAACGGCTACAGTTCAGGGCTACACCTTC
TRBV5-4	.	TRBJ2-7	.	CASSARVEGAGEQYF	TGTGCCAGCAGCGCGAGGGTGGAGGGGGCTGGGGAGCAGTACTTC
TRBV6-1	.	TRBJ2-3	.	CASTLTSSQTDTQYF	TGTGCCAGCACCCTTACTAGTTCGCAGACAGATACGCAGTATTTT
TRBV5-1	.	TRBJ2-7	.	CASSLNNRLSYEQYF	TGCGCCAGCAGCTTGAACAACAGGCTTTCCTACGAGCAGTACTTC
TRBV4-1	.	TRBJ2-1	.	CASSSQEAYNEQFF	TGCGCCAGCAGCTCACAGGAAGCCTACAATGAGCAGTTCTTC
TRBV18	.	TRBJ1-1	.	CASSPPLGVNTEAFF	TGTGCCAGCTCACCACCGCTGGGAGTGAACACTGAAGCTTTCTTT
TRBV7-6	.	TRBJ2-1	TRBD2	CASSATSGGSYNEQFF	TGTGCCAGCAGCGCAACTAGCGGGGGGTCCTACAATGAGCAGTTCTTC
TRBV27	.	TRBJ1-2	TRBD1	CASSPRQGALDGYTF	TGTGCCAGCAGTCCCCGACAGGGGGCGTTGGATGGCTACACCTTC
TRBV7-9	few	TRBJ1-4	.	CASSFGQGPLFF	TGTGCCAGCAGCTTCGGTCAGGGGCCACTGTTTTTT
TRBV2	.	TRBJ1-3	TRBD1	CATAGQGLGNTIYF	TGTGCCACCGCGGGACAGGGCCTAGGAAACACCATATATTTT
TRBV5-5	.	TRBJ2-7	.	CASSLTAHFLSAEQYF	TGTGCCAGCAGCTTGACCGCTCATTTTTTGAGTGCTGAGCAGTACTTC
TRBV7-9	few	TRBJ1-1	.	CASSPPRENTEAFF	TGTGCCAGCAGCCCCCCCCGGGAAAACACTGAAGCTTTCTTT
TRBV6-5	.	TRBJ1-1	.	CASSYSGQVNTEAFF	TGTGCCAGCAGTTACAGCGGGCAGGTGAACACTGAAGCTTTCTTT
TRBV2	.	TRBJ1-3	TRBD1	CASREQGVGNTIYF	TGCGCCAGCAGAGAACAGGGGGTAGGAAACACCATATATTTT
TRBV7-7	few	TRBJ2-3	TRBD2	CASSPGGAPEDTQYF	TGTGCCAGCAGCCCGGGGGGAGCCCCGGAGGATACGCAGTATTTT
TRBV6-6	once	TRBJ2-7	TRBD1	CASRPGQGFYEQYF	TGTGCCAGCAGACCGGGACAGGGATTCTACGAGCAGTACTTC
TRBV2	.	TRBJ2-7	TRBD1	CASRDGTVSYEQYF	TGTGCCAGCAGAGACGGGACAGTCTCCTACGAGCAGTACTTC
TRBV7-9	.	TRBJ2-7	.	CASSFSGVGPYEQYF	TGTGCCAGCAGTTTTAGCGGAGTTGGACCCTACGAGCAGTACTTC
TRBV2	.	TRBJ2-2	TRBD1	CASSPLTGSSTGELFF	TGTGCCAGCAGCCCCCTGACAGGGAGTAGCACCGGGGAGCTGTTTTTT
TRBV2	.	TRBJ2-7	TRBD2	CASRTPGGAPYEQYF	TGTGCCAGCAGGACCCCGGGGGGGGCCCCCTACGAGCAGTACTTC
TRBV9	.	TRBJ2-3	TRBD2	CASSVEGGGSTDTQYF	TGTGCTAGCAGCGTAGAGGGCGGGGGGAGCACAGATACGCAGTATTTT
TRBV4-1	.	TRBJ2-7	.	CASSQDTAAAYEQYF	TGCGCCAGCAGCCAAGATACCGCGGCGGCCTACGAGCAGTACTTC
TRBV11-2	.	TRBJ1-4	TRBD1	CASSTTGTAFGREKLFF	TGTGCCAGCAGCACCACCGGGACAGCTTTTGGTCGGGAAAAACTGTTTTTT
TRBV6-6	once	TRBJ1-1	.	CASSRWTGNTEAFF	TGTGCCAGCAGTCGATGGACGGGAAACACTGAAGCTTTCTTT
TRBV30	.	TRBJ1-5	TRBD1	CAWSVTGGQPQHF	TGTGCCTGGAGTGTTACAGGGGGCCAGCCCCAGCATTTT
TRBV6-6	few	TRBJ2-7	TRBD1	CASQEGTGAYEQYF	TGTGCCAGCCAAGAGGGGACAGGGGCCTACGAGCAGTACTTC
TRBV6-1	.	TRBJ1-2	TRBD1	CASSEGDRGLYGYTF	TGTGCCAGCAGTGAAGGGGACAGGGGGCTATATGGCTACACCTTC
TRBV6-5	few	TRBJ1-6	.	CASSPGDTGNSPLHF	TGTGCCAGCAGTCCCGGTGATACAGGGAATTCACCCCTCCACTTT
TRBV28	.	TRBJ2-2	TRBD1	CASRSGQGGRELFF	TGTGCCAGCAGGTCCGGACAGGGGGGCCGGGAGCTGTTTTTT
TRBV7-5	.	TRBJ1-2	.	CVRSVTGGDYGYTF	TGTGTCAGAAGCGTGACAGGGGGCGACTATGGCTACACCTTC
TRBV4-1	.	TRBJ1-3	TRBD1	CASSHRTGHDSGNTIYF	TGCGCCAGCAGCCACCGGACAGGGCACGACTCTGGAAACACCATATATTTT
TRBV18	.	TRBJ1-2	TRBD1	CASSPRTGESDGYTF	TGTGCCAGCTCACCCCGGACAGGGGAGTCAGATGGCTACACCTTC
TRBV2	.	TRBJ1-2	TRBD1	CASSVGDRGPGYTF	TGTGCCAGCAGTGTCGGAGACAGGGGGCCTGGCTACACCTTC
TRBV7-9	few	TRBJ2-7	TRBD1	CASSRTGYEQYF	TGTGCCAGCAGCCGGACAGGGTACGAGCAGTACTTC
TRBV5-1	.	TRBJ2-5	TRBD1	CASSSGQGLKETQYF	TGCGCCAGCAGCTCGGGACAGGGGTTGAAGGAGACCCAGTACTTC
TRBV30	.	TRBJ1-1	.	CAYRIQGNTEAFF	TGTGCGTACCGAATTCAGGGGAACACTGAAGCTTTCTTT
TRBV10-3	.	TRBJ2-5	TRBD2	CAISKLAGANLQETQYF	TGTGCCATCAGTAAACTAGCGGGGGCCAATTTACAAGAGACCCAGTACTTC
TRBV11-2	.	TRBJ2-7	TRBD2	CASSSGGRGPYEQYF	TGTGCCAGCAGCTCGGGGGGGCGGGGCCCCTACGAGCAGTACTTC
TRBV6-6	.	TRBJ1-1	.	CASSYAAGVNTEAFF	TGTGCCAGCAGTTACGCCGCAGGCGTGAACACTGAAGCTTTCTTT